One sample yielded the 21 T cell receptor beta chains listed below, sequenced in a study of T cell repertoires in cytomegalovirus infection. TCRdb analysed the reads with MiXCR anew, one entry per CDR3 protein. The sample lists roughly 100,000 distinct CDR3 sequences; 16% were seen once. The specimen sequenced was PBMCs. The receptor set was obtained from a human donor in good health (CMV status not recorded). Some clones in this sample may be carry-over from other donors' samples.

This clonotype has a handful of counts. This rearrangement joins TRBV10-3 to TRBJ2-1, with a tentative D call TRBD1 (6 bases). This CDR3 is built from 12 residues. V was clipped by 10 bases and J by 10 bases, with 17 bases between them. Germline-derived CDR1 and CDR2 are ENHRY and SYGVKD. In DNA, the CDR3 is TGTGCCACCCGGACAGCCTTAACCGAGCAGTTCTTC. Protein: CATRTALTEQFF.

The sample holds many counts of this clonotype. The chain links TRBV7-2 to TRBJ2-2; weak D call: TRBD1 (6 bases). CDR3 length: 16 amino acids. Germline V gene sequence: CDR1 SGHTA, CDR2 FQGNSA. V lost 7 bases and J lost 7, with 22 bases in between. The CDR3 DNA reads as TGTGCCAGCACCCCTCATGGCAACAGGGCACTCGGGGAGCTGTTTTTT. Protein sequence: CASTPHGNRALGELFF.

This clonotype was seen many times. The gene calls are TRBV7-6 and TRBJ1-1; D gene uncertain. From germline, CDR1 is SGHVS and CDR2 FNYEAQ. The germline V and J ends were trimmed by 5 bases and 7 bases, with 11 bases remaining between them. The CDR3 loop spans 12 amino acids. The CDR3 reads CASSASHHEAFF. CDR3 DNA: TGTGCCAGCAGCGCCTCACACCATGAAGCTTTCTTT.

The chain joins TRBV20-1 to TRBJ2-7; tentative D call: TRBD2 (6 bases). V shed 5 bases and J shed 3 bases, with 11 bases lying between them. The germline V gene has CDR1 DFQATT and CDR2 SNEGSKA (reference sequence). The CDR3 covers 12 residues. The CDR3 reads CSALGLDYEQYF. DNA of the CDR3: TGCAGTGCTCTGGGACTGGACTACGAGCAGTACTTC.

The rearrangement joins TRBV20-1 to TRBJ1-3; maybe TRBD1 (5 bases). V shed 0 bases and J shed 0 bases, with 18 bases lying between them. Per germline, CDR1 DFQATT and CDR2 SNEGSKA (reference sequence). CDR3 length equals 18 residues. CDR3 sequence: CSARDHGTGPLSGNTIYF. CDR3 nucleotides: TGCAGTGCTAGAGACCACGGGACGGGACCACTCTCTGGAAACACCATATATTTT.

The chain recombines TRBV7-9 with TRBJ1-6; 8 positions match TRBD1. The CDR3 is 15 residues long. Losses at the gene ends were 5 bases for V and 5 bases for J; bases not matched to a gene: 5. Germline V lookup: CDR1 SEHNR, CDR2 FQNEAQ (reference sequence). The CDR3 sequence is CASSLSGQDNSPLHF. DNA of the CDR3: TGTGCCAGCAGCCTCTCGGGACAGGATAATTCACCCCTCCACTTT.

The chain uses TRBV28 and TRBJ2-7; tentatively, D is TRBD1 (7 bases). The length of the CDR3 is 16 residues. Germline V lookup: CDR1 MDHEN, CDR2 SYDVKM. V gave up 3 bases and J gave up 4 bases, with 19 bases separating them. The CDR3 DNA reads as TGTGCCAGCAGTTTGGAGGGACAGTCTAAATTTTACGAGCAGTACTTC. Residues: CASSLEGQSKFYEQYF.

This chain uses TRBV6-1 with TRBJ2-7, with 9 positions matching TRBD2. Germline V gene lookup returns CDR1 MNHNS and CDR2 SASEGT. This CDR3 spans 14 amino acids. Trimming at V came to 0 bases and at J to 6 bases, leaving 3 bases not matched to a gene. The CDR3 region has the DNA TGTGCCAGCAGTGAAGCGCTAGCGGGGTCCGAGCAGTACTTC. Translated: CASSEALAGSEQYF.

This clonotype has a count of ten or more. The rearrangement links TRBV7-2 to TRBJ1-2; 9 bases fit TRBD1. Germline loops: CDR1 SGHTA, CDR2 FQGNSA. V lost 4 bases to trimming and J lost 4 bases; unmatched junction nucleotides: 4. The length of the CDR3 is 14 residues. CDR3 residues: CASSSGQGAYGYTF. The CDR3 DNA reads as TGTGCCAGCAGCTCGGGACAGGGTGCCTATGGCTACACCTTC.

This clonotype was observed at least ten times. The chain has TRBV7-2 and TRBJ2-7; no firm D call. Germline lookup yields CDR1 SGHTA and CDR2 FQGNSA. This CDR3 is built from 13 residues. The germline V and J ends were trimmed by 4 bases and 2 bases, with 9 bases remaining between them. In DNA, the CDR3 is TGTGCCAGCAGCTCCCGGGCCGCCTACGAGCAGTACTTC. Protein product: CASSSRAAYEQYF.

The V gene is TRBV5-4, the J gene TRBJ2-5; D might be TRBD2 (6 bases). The CDR3 covers 18 residues. V shed 0 bases and J shed 5 bases, with 23 bases lying between them. Looked up from germline, CDR1 is SGHNT and CDR2 is YYREEE (reference sequence). CDR3 protein: CASSLAAALGTLRETQYF. CDR3 DNA: TGTGCCAGCAGCTTGGCCGCGGCTTTAGGGACTCTGCGGGAGACCCAGTACTTC. Drawing the rest from reference TRBV5-4 and TRBJ2-5, the complete variable domain is ETGVTQSPTHLIKTRGQQVTLRCSSQSGHNTVSWYQQALGQGPQFIFQYYREEENGRGNFPPRFSGLQFPNYSSELNVNALELDDSALYLCASSLAAALGTLRETQYFGPGTRLLVL.

The chain is built from TRBV29-1 and TRBJ2-1; 7 bases map to TRBD2. The CDR3 extends over 14 amino acids. CDR1 and CDR2 from the germline V gene are SQVTM and ANQGSEA. J gave up 9 bases and V 6 bases, and 14 bases lay outside the gene matches. The CDR3 sequence: CSVYTPTSVGEQFF. The CDR3 DNA follows: TGCAGCGTCTATACGCCTACTAGCGTGGGTGAGCAGTTCTTC.

This clonotype was seen ten or more times. DNA of the CDR3: TGTGCCAGCAGCTTGCGGGGCTGGGACACTACAAGGATATCTGAAGCTTTCTTT. Translated: CASSLRGWDTTRISEAFF. V and J are TRBV5-5 and TRBJ1-1; a possible D gene is TRBD1 (6 bases). Trimming removed 1 base at V and 6 bases at J, with 25 bases between. This CDR3 has 18 amino acids. In germline, CDR1 is SGHKS, CDR2 YYEKEE (reference sequence).

A note on this clonotype: A much larger clone lies one base from this, so it may be a read error. This rearrangement joins TRBV12-3 or TRBV12-4 to TRBJ1-6; 7 bases line up with TRBD1. The CDR3 length is 12 residues. The ends lost 10 bases at V and 10 bases at J; junction bases unmatched: 7. The CDR3 reads CATGRGGSPLHF. CDR3 sequence (DNA): TGTGCCACGGGGAGAGGGGGCTCACCCCTCCACTTT.

Ten or more counts support this clonotype. This chain joins TRBV7-2 and TRBJ2-3; D is undetermined. The CDR3 runs 12 residues. Germline assignment: CDR1 SGHTA and CDR2 FQGNSA. Trimming removed 5 bases from V and 6 bases from J, with 9 bases in between. CDR3 nucleotide sequence: TGTGCCAGCAGCCGCATCTCGGATACGCAGTATTTT. It specifies CASSRISDTQYF.

This clonotype was seen a handful of times. The chain carries TRBV7-6 and TRBJ1-2; possible D gene TRBD1, 6 bases. CDR1 is SGHVS and CDR2 is FNYEAQ in the germline V gene. The CDR3 consists of 15 residues. V dropped 5 bases and J dropped 4 bases, with 17 bases sitting between them. CDR3 DNA: TGTGCCAGCAGCCCGGCGCTCGGGACAACCTATGGCTACACCTTC. Its protein is CASSPALGTTYGYTF.

The chain is built from TRBV12-3 or TRBV12-4 and TRBJ2-3; 8 positions agree with TRBD2. The CDR3 is 16 residues long. After removal of 6 bases from V and 1 base from J, the junction contained 9 bases not matched to a gene. The CDR3 nucleotides read TGTGCCAGCAGGTCTCTTGGGCGGGGGGGCACAGATACGCAGTATTTT. It yields the protein CASRSLGRGGTDTQYF.

This clonotype came up a few times. This chain links TRBV29-1 with TRBJ2-2; possibly TRBD1 for D (5 bases). V was shortened by 7 bases and J by 1 base, with 13 bases between the two germline ends. From germline, CDR1 is SQVTM and CDR2 ANQGSEA. There are 14 residues in the CDR3. The CDR3: CSAHGALNTGELFF. For the CDR3, the DNA is TGCAGCGCCCATGGGGCCTTGAACACCGGGGAGCTGTTTTTT.

This clonotype was seen once. This could be a read error, since a much larger clone is one nucleotide away. This sequence joins TRBV6-6 and TRBJ1-5; TRBD1 matches 9 bases. This CDR3 contains 15 residues. Germline V gene lookup returns CDR1 MNHNY and CDR2 SVGAGI (reference sequence). In DNA form, the CDR3 reads TGTGCCAGCAGGACCGGGACAGGGCCCACCCAGCCCCGGCATTTT. It specifies CASRTGTGPTQPRHF.

This clonotype appeared once. This chain connects TRBV2 to TRBJ2-7, with D tentatively TRBD1 (5 bases). Germline loops: CDR1 SNHLY, CDR2 FYNNEI. The CDR3 is 14 amino acids. Trimming took 0 bases from V and 3 from J, leaving 9 bases between them. CDR3 protein: CASSEAREFYEQYF. CDR3 in DNA: TGTGCCAGCAGTGAAGCCAGGGAATTCTACGAGCAGTACTTC.

Remarks on this clonotype: This clone may be a read error of a much larger clone one base away. J is TRBJ2-1 and V is TRBV2, with D tentatively TRBD2 (7 bases). CDR3 size: 14 residues. Germline V CDR1 and CDR2: SNHLY, FYNNEI. This CDR3 reads CANSVQGGGNEQFF. The CDR3, as DNA: TGTGCCAACAGTGTCCAGGGAGGGGGCAATGAGCAGTTCTTC. Supplemented by reference TRBV2 and TRBJ2-1, the full variable domain reads EPEVTQTPSHQVTQMGQEVILRCVPISNHLYFYWYRQILGQKVEFLVSFYNNEISEKSEIFDDQFSVERPDGSNFTLKIRSTKLEDSAMYFCANSVQGGGNEQFFGPGTRLTVL.